A single sample is the source of the 6 T cell receptor beta chains below, sequenced in a study of PD-L1 blockade in urothelial cancer. Sequenced by immunoSEQ multiplex PCR; TCRdb stores in-frame clones only, minus some. The sample has about 88,000 clones, more than 90% seen once. The sample consisted of PBMCs, taken around atezolizumab (anti-PD-L1) treatment. All receptors derive from a man aged 60 to 75 with urothelial cancer.

The J gene is TRBJ2-2, the V gene TRBV4-3, with D unresolved. Germline assignment: CDR1 LGHNA and CDR2 YSLEER. V was cut by 0 bases and J by 2 bases, with 7 bases left in between. The CDR3 extends over 15 amino acids. In DNA, the CDR3 is TGCGCCAGCAGCCAAGAGCCAGGAAACACCGGGGAGCTGTTTTTT. Translated, it gives CASSQEPGNTGELFF.

The gene calls are TRBV5-4 and TRBJ2-3; 8 nucleotides align to TRBD1. Germline trimming cut 4 bases from V and 2 bases from J; bases unmatched to any gene: 3. Germline V CDR1 and CDR2: SGHNT, YYREEE (reference sequence). CDR3 size: 14 residues. The DNA of the CDR3 is TGTGCCAGCAGCCCGGGACAGGACACAGATACGCAGTATTTT. Translation gives CASSPGQDTDTQYF.

The rearrangement links TRBV30 to TRBJ1-6, with D unclear. V lost 2 bases to trimming and J lost 9 bases, with 8 bases between them. This CDR3 spans 12 amino acids. CDR1 and CDR2 (germline): GTSNPN, SVGIG (reference sequence). The CDR3 protein is CAWSTTGSPLHF. The CDR3 DNA is TGTGCCTGGAGTACCACGGGTTCACCCCTCCACTTT. The variable domain in full, with the rest retrieved from reference TRBV30 and TRBJ1-6, is SQTIHQWPATLVQPVGSPLSLECTVEGTSNPNLYWYRQAAGRGLQLLFYSVGIGQISSEVPQNLSASRPQDRQFILSSKKLLLSDSGFYLCAWSTTGSPLHFGNGTRLTVT.

The rearrangement joins TRBV7-5 to TRBJ2-7; no check of the table's D call, TRBD2, against the DNA was made. TRBV7-5 is given as a pseudogene. CDR3 length: 13 residues. The CDR3 DNA reads TGTGCCTACGGGCAGCGGGAGAAAGGGGAGCAGTACTTC. Residues: CAYGQREKGEQYF.

The V gene is TRBV2, the J gene TRBJ1-5, with 9 bases lining up with TRBD1. Trimming took 6 bases from V and 7 from J; bases not matched to a gene: 10. Germline values: CDR1 SNHLY, CDR2 FYNNEI. The CDR3 loop spans 15 amino acids. CDR3 region: CASRNEQGAGQPQHF. The CDR3 nucleotides read TGTGCCAGCAGGAACGAACAGGGGGCTGGGCAGCCCCAGCATTTT.

This chain joins TRBV19 and TRBJ1-2, with 10 bases lining up with TRBD1. CDR1 and CDR2 (germline): LNHDA, SQIVND (reference sequence). This CDR3 is built from 14 residues. The junction had 10 bases not matched to a gene; V was cut back by 7 bases and J by 8 bases. CDR3 region: CASNQRDRGSGYTF. The CDR3 nucleotides are TGTGCCAGTAATCAAAGGGACAGGGGTTCCGGCTACACCTTC.